Listed below are T cell receptor beta chains from one sample, sequenced in a study of shared clonotypes between healthy human individuals. Sequencing was performed with immunoSEQ multiplex PCR; in TCRdb, only in-frame clones are kept and a portion is missing. This table has fewer than 800,000 clones, 90% to 95% appearing once. Sequencing was carried out using naive CD8+ T cells sorted from blood. These receptors originate from a man younger than 40 in good health. Both conserved end residues are part of each CDR3.

cdr3_aa: CSVEGRQGGYTF
v_call: TRBV29-1

cdr3_aa: CASSPVGPTPQETQYF
v_call: TRBV7-2

cdr3_aa: CASGAGGSAGVRNEQFF
v_call: TRBV5-1

cdr3_aa: CASSSPGEQYF
v_call: TRBV27

cdr3_aa: CASRDYGYEQYF
v_call: TRBV6-6

cdr3_aa: CASSLLEGPGSEQYF
v_call: TRBV7-2

cdr3_aa: CASSQDLAQRGYEQYF
v_call: TRBV4-3

cdr3_aa: CASSLDLSQGSYAKNIQYF
v_call: TRBV18

cdr3_aa: CASSFPGPEGADTQYF
v_call: TRBV6-5

cdr3_aa: CASSSHLYEQYF
v_call: TRBV28

cdr3_aa: CASSLDGGSGETQYF
v_call: TRBV5-8

cdr3_aa: CASSRTNYDEQFF
v_call: TRBV6-5

cdr3_aa: CASSSGPGLGTNVLTF
v_call: TRBV5-4

cdr3_aa: CSVLIDTQYF
v_call: TRBV29-1

cdr3_aa: CASSPTGQGGYTF
v_call: TRBV18

cdr3_aa: CASRTGQSNQPQHF
v_call: TRBV27

cdr3_aa: CASSLGTSGAEQYF
v_call: TRBV7-8

cdr3_aa: CASSPVPGQGWGETQYF
v_call: TRBV27

cdr3_aa: CASSSGSDTQYF
v_call: TRBV27

cdr3_aa: CSVYAGGNEQFF
v_call: TRBV29-1

cdr3_aa: CASSPLAPQETQYF
v_call: TRBV18

cdr3_aa: CAWSVMGTEAFF
v_call: TRBV30

cdr3_aa: CASREPSDQRYYEQYF
v_call: TRBV10-1

cdr3_aa: CASSPRTIVEQFF
v_call: TRBV7-9

cdr3_aa: CASSSREATNEKLFF
v_call: TRBV28

cdr3_aa: CASSYRFSGNGYTF
v_call: TRBV6-5

cdr3_aa: CALSWTVPNHSGNTIYF
v_call: TRBV5-1

cdr3_aa: CASSVGGFGQGEETQYF
v_call: TRBV9

cdr3_aa: CASSMTGSWPQAFF
v_call: TRBV19

cdr3_aa: CASSRGYSDTQYF
v_call: TRBV19

cdr3_aa: CASRFIGQGNTEAFF
v_call: TRBV5-1

cdr3_aa: CASSSGLAGISYNEQFF
v_call: TRBV5-1

cdr3_aa: CASSLRNPGAVGETQYF
v_call: TRBV13

cdr3_aa: CASSVGPHGPITYGYTF
v_call: TRBV9

cdr3_aa: CASRPYRNTEAFF
v_call: TRBV28

cdr3_aa: CASSPPRGGGTEAFF
v_call: TRBV9

cdr3_aa: CASSLGLAGTDTQYF
v_call: TRBV19

cdr3_aa: CASRVAATNTGELFF
v_call: TRBV7-9

cdr3_aa: CASSPSRGEKLFF
v_call: TRBV7-9

cdr3_aa: CASSPIAGTSGRASWHEQFF
v_call: TRBV6-4

cdr3_aa: CASSAGQLETQYF
v_call: TRBV9

cdr3_aa: CASRNEKGYEQFF
v_call: TRBV28

cdr3_aa: CASLSWDRVSYTEAFF
v_call: TRBV2

cdr3_aa: CASSLPSAGTFYGYTF
v_call: TRBV7-9

cdr3_aa: CASSSSRTLRGGEQFF
v_call: TRBV7-9

cdr3_aa: CASSVGQGYNEQFF
v_call: TRBV19

cdr3_aa: CASRPWAPGQKKLNTGELFF
v_call: TRBV12-2

cdr3_aa: CASSRTSENYEQYF
v_call: TRBV7-2

cdr3_aa: CASSLEVNGAYEQYF
v_call: TRBV5-1

cdr3_aa: CATSPGQGTGANVLTF
v_call: TRBV6-6

cdr3_aa: CSAGASGRETYNEQFF
v_call: TRBV29-1

cdr3_aa: CASSPGGGPYEQYF
v_call: TRBV5-1